This T cell receptor (beta chain) was sequenced during a study of cytomegalovirus exposure and HLA in healthy donors. Study findings and constraints: Rare sequences made up most TCRs, while some public TCRs were found in many donors.

Primers: 60 Vbeta forward and 13 Jbeta reverse. Sequenced by immunoSEQ multiplex PCR; TCRdb stores in-frame clones only, minus some. The sample shows fewer than 80,000 clones, around 75% of them seen only once. In germline, CDR1 is LNHDA, CDR2 SQIVND (reference sequence). The CDR3 is made up of 15 amino acids. The V and J ends lost 6 bases and 8 bases, in that order; junction bases with no gene match: 13. On this clone: Its antigen remains unknown.

This TCR was recovered from a woman aged 40 to 50 in good health and CMV-seropositive. This chain uses TRBV19 with TRBJ1-2, with 9 bases that match TRBD1. The specimen sequenced was PBMCs. The CDR3 DNA is TGTGCCAGTAGCCGCTCTGCGGGACAGGGCCGGGGCTACACCTTC. Its protein is CASSRSAGQGRGYTF.